This TCR beta chain stems from a study of OX40 agonist ivuxolimab in advanced cancers. Across the whole study: The eligibility criteria allowed prior anti-PD-1, anti-PD-L1 or anti-CTLA-4 therapy, and under 50% had some. Partial responses were achieved by three patients, one with hepatocellular carcinoma and two with cutaneous melanoma. General observations from the study: CD4+ and CD8+ T cells in blood underwent clonal expansion by week 6 at 0.1 to 3.0 mg/kg.

As for this clone: Its antigen is unknown.

Patients were excluded for autoimmune disease history or systemic immunosuppression. Some clones are missing from TCRdb's copy, which holds only in-frame ones; the method was immunoSEQ multiplex PCR. The repertoire has around 60,000 clones, about nine tenths of them found once; the top ten carry roughly 1.9%. This material consisted of CD4+ or CD8+ T cells sorted from blood, taken in a trial of the OX40 agonist ivuxolimab. This clonotype was obtained from an adult with an advanced solid tumor such as melanoma, head and neck, liver or kidney cancer.

The CDR3 coding sequence is TGTGCCAGCAGCCCCTACAGACAGTCCCAGAATTCACCCCTCCACTTT. It translates to CASSPYRQSQNSPLHF. The rearrangement uses TRBV11-2 and TRBJ1-6; D is perhaps TRBD1 (5 bases). The CDR3 contains 16 residues. Trimming cost V 5 bases and J 7 bases, with 18 bases left between them. Germline V gene sequence: CDR1 SGHAT, CDR2 FQNNGV.